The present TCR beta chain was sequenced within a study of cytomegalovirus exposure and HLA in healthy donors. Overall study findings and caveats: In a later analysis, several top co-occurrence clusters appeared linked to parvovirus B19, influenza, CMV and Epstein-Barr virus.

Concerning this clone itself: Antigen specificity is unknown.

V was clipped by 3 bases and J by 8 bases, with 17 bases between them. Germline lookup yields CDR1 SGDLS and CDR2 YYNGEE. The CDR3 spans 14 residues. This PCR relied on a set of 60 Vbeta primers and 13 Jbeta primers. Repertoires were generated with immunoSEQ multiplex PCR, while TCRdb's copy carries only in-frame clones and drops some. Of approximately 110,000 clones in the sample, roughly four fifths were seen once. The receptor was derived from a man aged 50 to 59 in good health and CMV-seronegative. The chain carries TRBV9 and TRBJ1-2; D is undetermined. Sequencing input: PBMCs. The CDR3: CASSGLAGRGGYTF. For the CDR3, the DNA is TGTGCCAGCAGCGGCCTAGCGGGGAGAGGAGGCTACACCTTC.